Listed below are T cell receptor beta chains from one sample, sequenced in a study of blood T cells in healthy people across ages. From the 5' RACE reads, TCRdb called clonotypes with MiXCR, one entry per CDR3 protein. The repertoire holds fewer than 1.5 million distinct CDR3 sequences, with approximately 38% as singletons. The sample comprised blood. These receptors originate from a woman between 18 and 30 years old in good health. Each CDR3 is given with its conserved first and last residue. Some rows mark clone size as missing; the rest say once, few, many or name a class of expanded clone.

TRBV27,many,CATSEGTSGYNEQFF
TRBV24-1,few,CATSDSEGIQYF
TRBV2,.,CASSGSLAEQYF
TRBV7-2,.,CASSPGTAQGGRRTEAFF
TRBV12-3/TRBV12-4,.,CASSSNGGANPYEQYF
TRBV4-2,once,CASSLTSGQQETQYF
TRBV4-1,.,CASSQGPRGTEAFF
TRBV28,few,CASSFLGGSNYGYTF
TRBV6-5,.,CASSYGGTSRTYTQYF
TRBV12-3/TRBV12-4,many,CASSFDNEQFF
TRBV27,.,CASIGTGSGANVLTF
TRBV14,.,CASSTTPGTGVGADTQYF
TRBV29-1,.,CSVFGLAGGETYNEQYF
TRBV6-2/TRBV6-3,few,CASSYFGGSTDTQYF
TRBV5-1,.,CASSLASGGTYGYTF
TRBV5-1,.,CASSLIAGAQETQYF
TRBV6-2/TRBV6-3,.,CASGNSGILEQYF
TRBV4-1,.,CASSQGPGLRPTEAFF
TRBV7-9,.,CTSSLKQDEQFF
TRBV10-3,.,CATLDGRRATGELFF
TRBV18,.,CASSPTREQPQHF
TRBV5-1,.,CASSSPWSGGSTDTQYF
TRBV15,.,CATSRDGGTEAFF
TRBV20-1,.,CSANPARDYEQYF
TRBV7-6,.,CASSLGVQGTDTQYF
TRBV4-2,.,CASSQESALGNEQFF
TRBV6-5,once,CASAGIPALEQFF
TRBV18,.,CASSLRTSGEQYF
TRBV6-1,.,CASRLGQYQETQYF
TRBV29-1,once,CSVRTASSNTGELFF
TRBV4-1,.,CASSLLRDGSPEQYF
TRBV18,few,CASSNTISYNEQYF
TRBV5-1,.,CASSDGTSGGYEQYF
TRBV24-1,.,CATSGAAGGRSYNEQFF
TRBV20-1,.,CSAEAGETQYF
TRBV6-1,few,CASSDGYNSNQPQHF